This T cell receptor beta chain derives from a study of shared clonotypes between healthy human individuals. CD45RO negativity and positive selection for CCR7 defined naive CD8 cells, a population that excluded terminally differentiated effector memory CD45RA+ cells. Per the authors' pipeline: Because ImmunoSEQ provided only junction sequences with no quality scores, the filtering differed. TCRdb keeps only in-frame clones here, not all; method: immunoSEQ multiplex PCR. V and J calls and clone size are those listed in that table; D and trimming were worked out from the DNA. The sample has just over 2,000,000 clones, less than 95% seen once. The junction had 10 bases not matched to a gene; V was cut back by 9 bases and J by 4 bases. Germline CDR1 and CDR2: SNHLY and FYNNEI. The CDR3 has 15 residues.

Sequencing input: naive CD8+ T cells sorted from blood. This chain connects TRBV2 to TRBJ2-7; 12 bases are shared with TRBD1. The TCR was taken from a young man in good health. In nucleotides, the CDR3 is TGTGCCAGGTTGTCGCCGGGACAGGGGGCTTACGAGCAGTACTTC. Translation: CARLSPGQGAYEQYF.